Given below is one T cell receptor (beta chain) in context. This sample is part of a study of OX40 agonist ivuxolimab in advanced cancers. At the level of the study: Ivuxolimab was administered intravenously to patients at 0.01 to 10 mg/kg every 2 weeks.

TCRdb keeps only in-frame clones here, not all; method: immunoSEQ multiplex PCR. The data show approximately 13,000 clones, more than 65% seen once. Germline loops: CDR1 MNHNS, CDR2 SASEGT. V was clipped by 4 bases and J by 7 bases, with 13 bases between them. CDR3 size: 13 residues. The sequence was obtained from an adult with an advanced solid tumor such as melanoma, head and neck, liver or kidney cancer. This chain uses TRBV6-1 with TRBJ1-1; no reliable D call. The sample in question was CD4+ or CD8+ T cells sorted from blood, obtained in a trial of the OX40 agonist ivuxolimab. The CDR3 loop reads CASSVSGSGEAFF. As DNA, the CDR3 is TGTGCCAGCAGTGTATCCGGGAGTGGTGAAGCTTTCTTT.